This T cell receptor (beta chain) was sequenced in a study of shared clonotypes between healthy human individuals (dated by TCRdb to the early 2020s). Regarding the complete study: A few men and a couple of women, aged 18 to 49 years, made up the cohort. Leukapheresis yielded between about 0.94 and 8.9 billion PBMCs per donor. Blood TCR repertoires of roughly five healthy adults were deeply sequenced to estimate repertoire size and the extent of clonotype sharing between individuals. For each donor, three plates each were used for CD4 naive and CD4 memory, two plates were used for CD8 naive, and one plate was used for CD8 memory. Libraries were prepared and TCR repertoires were sequenced by different laboratories using diverse techniques, in order to increase sequencing depth and limit assay-specific biases. What the research found in general, with its limitations: Across a handful of donors, about 5.2% of naive CD4, over 3% of naive CD8, 2.3% of memory CD4, and about 0.44% of memory CD8 clonotypes were shared. Estimated clonotype richness was generally larger for naive than for memory subsets. The genetic and exposure-history diversity represented was limited by the small number of donors. Sampling was restricted to blood, and TCR repertoires in tissues likely differ from the TCR repertoires found in blood. Even with the large sequencing depth, rarefaction of the sorted-subset datasets indicated that sequencing was incomplete. Based on pairwise subsampling, the degree of clonotype sharing among donors was expected to be affected by sequencing depth. Clonotypes shared by all four sorted-subset donors showed higher generation probabilities than non-shared clonotypes.

Donors were healthy HIV-negative adults with no recently reported acute infections or vaccinations. Only Caucasian adults living in Nashville, Tennessee, USA were represented among the donors. CD4+ T cells were enriched through magnetic negative selection, after which naive cells were positively selected on CD45RA and the remaining negative fraction served as the memory subset. Blood was obtained by leukapheresis, after which PBMCs were separated by Ficoll-Histopaque density gradient centrifugation and cryopreserved in liquid nitrogen vapor phase. Analytical flow cytometry was used to check the purity and quantity of each magnetically sorted T cell population. From each sorted fraction, genomic DNA was isolated and quantified by UV absorbance on a Nanodrop 2000c. V loses 4 bases, J loses 8 bases, and the germline ends lie 15 bases apart. CDR1 is given as SQVTM and CDR2 as ANQGSEA, both from the germline V gene. The CDR3 sequence holds 13 residues, the cysteine and phenylalanine included. Here the CDR3 DNA is all that survives: 39 bases in frame from base 1.

TCR CDR3 regions were amplified from genomic DNA by multiplex PCR using the deep immunoSEQ assay. Extracted genomic DNA from each cell subset was distributed evenly across all wells of several immunoSEQ 96-well plates, and each plate was treated as a replicate. For sorted subsets, approximately 210 ng of genomic DNA, equivalent to 25,000 to 35,000 T cell genomes, went into each replicate PCR. Purified libraries were quantified with a Qubit 3.0 fluorometer, sized on a Bioanalyzer 2100, and re-quantified with the KAPA Library Quantification kit. A separate single-read 150-cycle Illumina NextSeq 550 flow cell was used to sequence each immunoSEQ 96-well plate. As for the authors' bioinformatics: Because the immunoSEQ output included only junctional sequences and no quality scores, the filtering could not be the same as the filtering used for full-length reads. Sequences were annotated with PyIR, a Python wrapper for IgBLAST v1.9, using IMGT germline references to assign V/J genes and CDR3. Reads with weak V/J assignments (E-value above 1e-6), missing CDR3, stop codons, out-of-frame junctions, or ambiguous translated residues were removed. V3J clonotypes were defined as sequences sharing an identical inferred V gene, J gene, and CDR3 amino acid sequence. The percentage overlap between two repertoires was calculated by dividing the number of shared unique clonotypes by the size of the smaller repertoire. RTK rarefaction, the Chao1 estimator, and Recon v2.1 estimates of unobserved clonotypes were used to assess repertoire richness. OLGA was used to compute generation probabilities for all TCRbeta clonotypes that the gDNA method yielded from a handful of donors. TCRdb retrieved this table from immuneACCESS and kept in-frame rearrangements only. Not all clones are present; in checked studies, unresolved V genes account for under half, and no reason is known for the remainder. V and J calls and clone size are those listed in that table; D and trimming were worked out from the DNA. The sample table records 1,100,000 or so clones; around 78% of these occur just once. 0.5% to 0.6% of the sample comes from the top ten.

Worth noting for this clone: Its recognized antigen is unknown. Base qualities are not recorded, but no much larger clone differs from it by a single base.

Sequencing was carried out using memory CD4+ T cells from PBMCs. The cell subset or site label, read with the paper, signifies: CD45RA-negative fraction. The clonotype was recovered from a man between 18 and 35 years old in good health. Some clones in this sample may be carry-over from other donors' samples. The chain links TRBV29-1 with TRBJ2-1; confidence is insufficient to name the D gene. The CDR3 protein sequence reads: CSVVLWTWDEQFF. At the DNA level, the sequence is TGCAGCGTTGTCCTGTGGACGTGGGATGAGCAGTTCTTC.